This T cell receptor beta chain originates from a study of T-cell memory formation after mild COVID-19. General observations from the study: Those CD4+ clones that contracted were mainly in CM and EM (CD8+ ones in EMRA).

MiXCR, applied by TCRdb to the 5' RACE reads, yields one record per CDR3 protein. The sample consists of about 140,000 distinct CDR3 sequences, 13% to 15% of them appearing once. This clonotype was seen more than once but under ten times. The antigen remains unidentified. The V gene end was trimmed by 5 bases and the J gene end by 1 base; junction bases not matched to a gene: 3. The length of the CDR3 is 15 residues. From germline, CDR1 is MGHRA and CDR2 YSYEKL. The chain joins TRBV4-1 to TRBJ2-5; TRBD1 agrees at 11 bases. Sequencing input: PBMCs or a T cell subset sorted from them (not recorded which). The TCR comes from an adult woman who had mild COVID-19 (a few samples of this study predate the infection). Cell type and time point are not known. The CDR3 loop reads CASSKGQGGQETQYF. In DNA, the CDR3 is TGCGCCAGCAGCAAGGGACAGGGGGGCCAAGAGACCCAGTACTTC.